This is a list of T cell receptor beta chains from one sample in a study of control samples from healthy donors and cancer patients. The table came from immunoSEQ multiplex PCR; TCRdb's copy has only in-frame clones and leaves some out. The data hold some 13,000 clones, with approximately 77% observed a single time. The source material was formalin-fixed, paraffin-embedded tissue. The origin of the receptors is a male donor with melanoma. Each CDR3 is given with its conserved first and last residue. Fields, in order: V gene, D gene, J gene, clone size, CDR3 DNA, CDR3 protein. The D gene is left open where the match is weak. A row's size may be missing; if present it is once, few, many or a size class.

V gene: TRBV2; D gene: TRBD1; J gene: TRBJ1-6; clone size: NA; CDR3 DNA: TGTGCCAGCAGTAGGGACAGGGAGACCTATAATTCACCCCTCCACTTT; CDR3 protein: CASSRDRETYNSPLHF
V gene: TRBV7-9; D gene: NA; J gene: TRBJ2-5; clone size: NA; CDR3 DNA: TGTGCCAGCAGAACTAGTGGAGCAGGGCAAGAGACCCAGTACTTC; CDR3 protein: CASRTSGAGQETQYF
V gene: TRBV10-3; D gene: NA; J gene: TRBJ1-3; clone size: NA; CDR3 DNA: TGTGCCATCAGCCCCCCCCGGGATTGGGCCCAGAGCTCTGGAAACACCATATATTTT; CDR3 protein: CAISPPRDWAQSSGNTIYF
V gene: TRBV6-5; D gene: TRBD1; J gene: TRBJ1-1; clone size: NA; CDR3 DNA: TGTGCCAGCAGTCTAAAGGGACAGCCACCCACTGAAGCTTTCTTT; CDR3 protein: CASSLKGQPPTEAFF
V gene: TRBV10-3; D gene: TRBD1; J gene: TRBJ1-2; clone size: once; CDR3 DNA: TGTGCCATCAGTGAGGGAGGCGGGACAGGGGTTGCGGGCTACACCTTC; CDR3 protein: CAISEGGGTGVAGYTF
V gene: TRBV9; D gene: NA; J gene: TRBJ2-3; clone size: NA; CDR3 DNA: TGTGCCAGCAGCTTCACCCCGGGGGCGAGCACAGATACGCAGTATTTT; CDR3 protein: CASSFTPGASTDTQYF
V gene: TRBV11-2; D gene: TRBD1; J gene: TRBJ1-5; clone size: NA; CDR3 DNA: TGTGCCAGCAGCCCCCAAGGGGGCGGAAATCAGCCCCAGCATTTT; CDR3 protein: CASSPQGGGNQPQHF
V gene: TRBV7-9; D gene: NA; J gene: TRBJ1-3; clone size: NA; CDR3 DNA: TGTGCCAGCAGCCTTGGGGGTTTATTATCTGGAAACACCATATATTTT; CDR3 protein: CASSLGGLLSGNTIYF
V gene: TRBV5-1; D gene: NA; J gene: TRBJ1-1; clone size: once; CDR3 DNA: TGCGCCAGCAGCAGAGGGCAGGGGATTGGGACTGAAGCTTTCTTT; CDR3 protein: CASSRGQGIGTEAFF
V gene: TRBV7-9; D gene: NA; J gene: TRBJ2-7; clone size: NA; CDR3 DNA: TGTGTCAGCCACCCGTTTCCGGGGTCCTACGAGCAGTACTTC; CDR3 protein: CVSHPFPGSYEQYF
V gene: TRBV11-2; D gene: NA; J gene: TRBJ2-5; clone size: large; CDR3 DNA: TGTGCCAGCAGTCGTTTCGGGGCCCGCCAAGAGACCCAGTACTTC; CDR3 protein: CASSRFGARQETQYF
V gene: TRBV6-4; D gene: NA; J gene: TRBJ2-2; clone size: NA; CDR3 DNA: TGTGCCAGCAGTGACGAAGGGATGGAGCTGTTTTTT; CDR3 protein: CASSDEGMELFF
V gene: TRBV19; D gene: NA; J gene: TRBJ1-2; clone size: few; CDR3 DNA: TGTGCCAGTGGTGGGGGCTACACCTTC; CDR3 protein: CASGGGYTF
V gene: TRBV19; D gene: TRBD1; J gene: TRBJ2-5; clone size: NA; CDR3 DNA: TGTGCCAGTACCAAAGGACAGGGGGAGGGGGAGACCCAGTACTTC; CDR3 protein: CASTKGQGEGETQYF
V gene: TRBV6-5; D gene: NA; J gene: TRBJ2-7; clone size: NA; CDR3 DNA: TGTGCCAGCAGCCCCTCGGGAGACTCCTACGAGCAGTACTTC; CDR3 protein: CASSPSGDSYEQYF
V gene: TRBV19; D gene: TRBD1; J gene: TRBJ2-2; clone size: few; CDR3 DNA: TGTGCCACCCTCAACAGGGGGCGAGGGGAGCTGTTTTTT; CDR3 protein: CATLNRGRGELFF
V gene: TRBV3-1/TRBV3-2; D gene: NA; J gene: TRBJ2-7; clone size: NA; CDR3 DNA: TGTGCCAGCAGCCAAGGGCAGGCCGGTGGGTGGCAGTACTTC; CDR3 protein: CASSQGQAGGWQYF
V gene: TRBV14; D gene: TRBD1; J gene: TRBJ1-2; clone size: NA; CDR3 DNA: TGTGCCAGCAGCCAAGTCACAGGGGGCGTAACTGGCTACACCTTC; CDR3 protein: CASSQVTGGVTGYTF
V gene: TRBV5-1; D gene: NA; J gene: TRBJ1-1; clone size: NA; CDR3 DNA: TGCGCCAGCAGCTACAGGGTCGGCACTGAAGCTTTCTTT; CDR3 protein: CASSYRVGTEAFF
V gene: TRBV30; D gene: NA; J gene: TRBJ1-2; clone size: NA; CDR3 DNA: TGTGCCTGGAGTGATCCTACAGGGACATCTAACTATGGCTACACCTTC; CDR3 protein: CAWSDPTGTSNYGYTF
V gene: TRBV7-6; D gene: NA; J gene: TRBJ2-3; clone size: few; CDR3 DNA: TGTGCCAGCAGCCTAGGGGGGCAAGGAACTACAGATACGCAGTATTTT; CDR3 protein: CASSLGGQGTTDTQYF
V gene: TRBV19; D gene: NA; J gene: TRBJ2-7; clone size: once; CDR3 DNA: TGTGCCAGTAGTTCCAGGCGTTTTGGCGAGCAGTACTTC; CDR3 protein: CASSSRRFGEQYF
V gene: TRBV3-1/TRBV3-2; D gene: NA; J gene: TRBJ1-6; clone size: NA; CDR3 DNA: TGTGCCAGCAGTCAGACAGGCGCTTATAATTCACCCCTCCACTTT; CDR3 protein: CASSQTGAYNSPLHF
V gene: TRBV19; D gene: NA; J gene: TRBJ2-1; clone size: once; CDR3 DNA: TGTGCCAGTAGTATTTCTGCAGGATACAATGAGCAGTTCTTC; CDR3 protein: CASSISAGYNEQFF
V gene: TRBV7-3; D gene: NA; J gene: TRBJ2-5; clone size: NA; CDR3 DNA: TGTGCCAGCAGCTTAAGTGGGTACCAAGAGACCCAGTACTTC; CDR3 protein: CASSLSGYQETQYF
V gene: TRBV19; D gene: NA; J gene: TRBJ2-7; clone size: NA; CDR3 DNA: TGTGCCAGTAGCGGGGGATTCTACGAGCAGTACTTC; CDR3 protein: CASSGGFYEQYF
V gene: TRBV12-3/TRBV12-4; D gene: NA; J gene: TRBJ1-2; clone size: NA; CDR3 DNA: TGTGCCAGCACCGAACGGGGACAAGGCTACACCTTC; CDR3 protein: CASTERGQGYTF
V gene: TRBV18; D gene: NA; J gene: TRBJ1-4; clone size: few; CDR3 DNA: TGTGCCAGCTCACCAGGAAACTCTAATGAAAAACTGTTTTTT; CDR3 protein: CASSPGNSNEKLFF
V gene: TRBV25-1; D gene: TRBD1; J gene: TRBJ2-1; clone size: NA; CDR3 DNA: TGTGCCAGCAGTGTGCCGGGACAGGGGTACAATGAGCAGTTCTTC; CDR3 protein: CASSVPGQGYNEQFF
V gene: TRBV7-2; D gene: TRBD1; J gene: TRBJ1-3; clone size: few; CDR3 DNA: TGTGCCAGCAGTAGAGAGGGGGCAGGGATAGGAAACACCATATATTTT; CDR3 protein: CASSREGAGIGNTIYF
V gene: TRBV5-5; D gene: TRBD1; J gene: TRBJ1-6; clone size: NA; CDR3 DNA: TGTGCCAGCAGCTCGGACAGGGTGAGCTCCTATAATTCACCCCTCCACTTT; CDR3 protein: CASSSDRVSSYNSPLHF
V gene: TRBV5-1; D gene: TRBD2; J gene: TRBJ2-5; clone size: NA; CDR3 DNA: TGCGCCAGCGGAGCCCGGGGGGGCCTGCAAGAGACCCAGTACTTC; CDR3 protein: CASGARGGLQETQYF
V gene: TRBV9; D gene: TRBD1; J gene: TRBJ2-1; clone size: NA; CDR3 DNA: TGTGCCAGCAGCTCCCGACCGGGACAGGGACGAGATGAGCAGTTCTTC; CDR3 protein: CASSSRPGQGRDEQFF
V gene: TRBV19; D gene: NA; J gene: TRBJ2-5; clone size: NA; CDR3 DNA: TGTGCCAGTACCAAGGGAACAGAGGGGACCCAGTACTTC; CDR3 protein: CASTKGTEGTQYF
V gene: TRBV7-2; D gene: NA; J gene: TRBJ2-7; clone size: few; CDR3 DNA: TGTGCCAGCAGTTCCACCGGGACAACTTACGAGCAGTACTTC; CDR3 protein: CASSSTGTTYEQYF